These 24 T cell receptor beta chains were sequenced from one sample in a study of blood T cell repertoires in COVID-19. Method: immunoSEQ multiplex PCR; TCRdb's copy keeps in-frame clones and lacks some. The sample carries roughly 200,000 clones, 80% to 90% recorded once. Sample: PBMCs or T cells enriched from blood (not recorded which). The receptors were gathered from a woman in her thirties or forties with acute COVID-19.

The chain is built from TRBV7-9 and TRBJ1-5; D is unresolved. The CDR3 extends over 12 amino acids. CDR1 and CDR2 (germline): SEHNR, FQNEAQ (reference sequence). Trimming cost V 5 bases and J 4 bases, with 6 bases left between them. The CDR3 reads CASSLNNQPQHF. The DNA for the CDR3 is TGTGCCAGCAGCCTAAATAATCAGCCCCAGCATTTT.

This rearrangement joins TRBV19 to TRBJ2-2, with D possibly being TRBD1 (6 bases). The V gene's germline CDR1 is LNHDA and CDR2 SQIVND (reference sequence). The length of the CDR3 is 16 residues. Trimming removed 0 bases at V and 2 bases at J, with 10 bases between. Here the CDR3 DNA reads TGTGCCAGTAGTATAGAAGACAGGCCCAACACCGGGGAGCTGTTTTTT. Its translation is CASSIEDRPNTGELFF.

The chain is built from TRBV19 and TRBJ1-5; 7 bases agree with TRBD1. This CDR3 comprises 14 residues. From germline, CDR1 is LNHDA and CDR2 SQIVND (reference sequence). J gave up 4 bases and V 5 bases, and 5 bases lay outside the gene matches. The CDR3 loop is CASSSDRRNQPQHF. The CDR3 DNA reads TGTGCCAGTAGTTCGGACAGGAGGAATCAGCCCCAGCATTTT. Full variable domain (rest looked up from reference TRBV19 and TRBJ1-5): DGGITQSPKYLFRKEGQNVTLSCEQNLNHDAMYWYRQDPGQGLRLIYYSQIVNDFQKGDIAEGYSVSREKKESFPLTVTSAQKNPTAFYLCASSSDRRNQPQHFGDGTRLSIL.

The rearrangement uses TRBV28 and TRBJ1-4; 7 bases line up with TRBD1. Germline lookup yields CDR1 MDHEN and CDR2 SYDVKM. Trimming cost V 6 bases and J 10 bases; bases outside gene matches: 11. This CDR3 comprises 14 residues. This CDR3 reads CASSPDRDIGKLFF. CDR3 DNA: TGTGCCAGCAGCCCCGACAGGGACATCGGAAAACTGTTTTTT.

V gene TRBV28 combines with J gene TRBJ2-7, with 8 bases fitting TRBD2. Germline CDR1 is MDHEN and CDR2 is SYDVKM. This CDR3 comprises 15 residues. The V segment lost 7 bases and the J segment 0 bases; nucleotides outside the gene matches: 8. This CDR3 reads CASTPRTSYSYEQYF. The CDR3 bases are TGTGCCAGCACCCCCAGGACTAGCTACTCCTACGAGCAGTACTTC.

V gene TRBV7-9 combines with J gene TRBJ2-4; perhaps TRBD2 as D (7 bases). V shed 0 bases and J shed 1 base, with 13 bases lying between them. The CDR3 length is 17 residues. CDR1 is SEHNR and CDR2 is FQNEAQ in the germline V gene (reference sequence). The CDR3 here is CASSLANGGQAKNIQYF. The CDR3 coding sequence is TGTGCCAGCAGCTTAGCGAACGGGGGGCAGGCCAAAAACATTCAGTACTTC.

The rearrangement joins TRBV7-2 to TRBJ2-7; 16 bases are a match to TRBD2. In germline, CDR1 is SGHTA, CDR2 FQGNSA. V shed 4 bases and J 1 base; nucleotides not matched to a gene: 4. This CDR3 has 17 amino acids. Here the CDR3 DNA reads TGTGCCAGCAGCTGGGGACTAGCGGGAGGGGTATCCTACGAGCAGTACTTC. Its protein product is CASSWGLAGGVSYEQYF.

The V call is TRBV27, the J call TRBJ1-2, with 8 bases fitting TRBD1. Trimming at V came to 6 bases and at J to 7 bases, leaving 10 bases not matched to a gene. Germline V gene sequence: CDR1 MNHEY, CDR2 SMNVEV (reference sequence). The CDR3 extends over 14 amino acids. This CDR3 is CASSLNRDRSGYTF. The CDR3 DNA is TGTGCCAGCAGCCTAAACCGGGACAGGTCTGGCTACACCTTC.

This clone has just a few counts. The chain combines TRBV6-1 with TRBJ2-1; D remains unclear. The CDR3 contains 14 residues. CDR1 and CDR2 (germline): MNHNS, SASEGT. V was trimmed by 1 base and J by 8 bases, leaving 12 bases between them. This chain's CDR3 is CASSEDVRGHEQFF. The CDR3 region has the DNA TGTGCCAGCAGTGAAGACGTGAGAGGCCATGAGCAGTTCTTC.

V usage is TRBV7-3 and J usage is TRBJ2-7; TRBD2 matches 10 bases. The V and J ends lost 6 bases and 7 bases, in that order; junction bases with no gene match: 6. From germline, CDR1 is SGHTA and CDR2 FQGTGA. CDR3 length equals 13 residues. The CDR3 DNA reads as TGTGCCAGCAGTAGTATAGCGGGGGGAGAGCAGTACTTC. Its translation is CASSSIAGGEQYF.

The rearrangement links TRBV19 to TRBJ2-6, with TRBD1 as a possible D gene (6 bases). The V gene lost 8 bases and the J gene lost 3 bases, with 14 bases spanning the gap. Germline V lookup: CDR1 LNHDA, CDR2 SQIVND (reference sequence). This CDR3 spans 15 amino acids. The chain's CDR3 is CASGRQVDGANVLTF. In nucleotides, the CDR3 is TGTGCCAGTGGGAGACAGGTTGATGGGGCCAACGTCCTGACTTTC.

The chain recombines TRBV5-6 with TRBJ2-5, with 10 bases matching TRBD1. V lost 3 bases and J lost 3; bases outside the gene matches: 8. CDR3 length: 16 residues. Per the germline V gene, CDR1 is SGHDT and CDR2 is YYEEEE. The chain's CDR3 is CASSSGPGTGEETQYF. The CDR3 region has the DNA TGTGCCAGCAGCTCCGGACCCGGGACAGGGGAAGAGACCCAGTACTTC.

The genes are TRBV11-2 and TRBJ2-3, with a tentative D call TRBD2 (5 bases). Deletions cut 5 bases from V and 6 bases from J, with 15 bases between. The CDR3 runs 14 residues. CDR1 and CDR2 (germline): SGHAT, FQNNGV. CDR3 residues: CASSTGLARDTQYF. The DNA for the CDR3 is TGTGCCAGCAGCACCGGACTTGCGCGGGATACGCAGTATTTT.

Only a few counts were recorded for this clone. The J gene is TRBJ2-1, the V gene TRBV2, with TRBD2 identical over 8 bases. This CDR3 has 15 residues. CDR1 is SNHLY and CDR2 is FYNNEI in the germline V gene. V shed 0 bases, J shed 4 bases, and the junction held 2 bases outside the gene matches. The CDR3 here is CASSEAAGGYNEQFF. CDR3 in DNA: TGTGCCAGCAGTGAAGCGGCGGGGGGATACAATGAGCAGTTCTTC.

Concerning this clone: Other DNA sequences in the sample encode the same CDR3. V gene TRBV6-5 combines with J gene TRBJ1-6; 8 bases agree with TRBD1. CDR1 is MNHEY and CDR2 is SVGAGI in the germline V gene. V shed 2 bases and J 7 bases; nucleotides not matched to a gene: 4. The CDR3 loop spans 15 amino acids. The CDR3 sequence: CASSYENRGNSPLHF. The CDR3 DNA reads as TGTGCCAGCAGTTACGAGAACAGGGGGAATTCACCCCTCCACTTT.

The rearrangement uses TRBV3-1 (or the pseudogene TRBV3-2) and TRBJ2-3, with D hard to call. This CDR3 comprises 15 residues. V dropped 4 bases and J dropped 0 bases, with 11 bases sitting between them. Germline CDR1 LGHDT, CDR2 YNNKEL (reference sequence). The CDR3: CASSPRPASTDTQYF. In nucleotides, the CDR3 is TGTGCCAGCAGCCCTAGGCCAGCCAGCACAGATACGCAGTATTTT.

The chain has TRBV7-6 and TRBJ1-5; 8 bases map to TRBD1. V dropped 3 bases and J dropped 0; count of bases not matched to a gene: 13. CDR3 length equals 19 residues. Germline CDR1 is SGHVS and CDR2 is FNYEAQ. CDR3 in amino acids: CASSFYTRTGPYSNQPQHF. The CDR3 region has the DNA TGTGCCAGCAGCTTCTACACCCGGACAGGGCCTTATAGCAATCAGCCCCAGCATTTT.

V gene TRBV30 combines with J gene TRBJ2-7; D is unresolved. CDR1 is GTSNPN, CDR2 SVGIG, per germline (reference sequence). The length of the CDR3 is 14 residues. Trimming took off 3 bases at V and 0 bases at J, with 12 bases between the two ends. The CDR3 here is CAWSRGSLSYEQYF. The DNA of the CDR3 is TGTGCCTGGAGCCGCGGTTCCCTCTCCTACGAGCAGTACTTC.

The chain employs TRBV27 and TRBJ1-2; possible D gene TRBD1, 5 bases. Germline loops: CDR1 MNHEY, CDR2 SMNVEV (reference sequence). This CDR3 has 14 residues. V was clipped by 3 bases and J by 5 bases, with 13 bases between them. The CDR3, as DNA: TGTGCCAGCAGTTTGAACCGACAGACGTATGGCTACACCTTC. Its protein is CASSLNRQTYGYTF.

This chain connects TRBV5-1 to TRBJ2-6; TRBD1 is a possible D gene (6 bases). From germline, CDR1 is SGHRS and CDR2 YFSETQ. Between the trimmed V and J ends, which lost 1 base and 0 bases, there was a span of 11 bases. This CDR3 contains 17 residues. Here the CDR3 reads CASSLQGSYSGANVLTF. The CDR3 DNA reads TGCGCCAGCAGCTTGCAGGGGAGTTACTCTGGGGCCAACGTCCTGACTTTC.

The chain uses TRBV19 and TRBJ1-6; D is possibly TRBD1 (5 bases). CDR1 is LNHDA and CDR2 is SQIVND in the germline V gene (reference sequence). The CDR3 spans 15 residues. V was shortened by 2 bases and J by 8 bases, with 13 bases between the two germline ends. The CDR3 sequence is CASSIWRGFDSPLHF. The CDR3 region has the DNA TGTGCCAGTAGTATATGGCGGGGGTTTGATTCACCCCTCCACTTT.

The V call is TRBV11-2, the J call TRBJ2-5; tentative D call: TRBD2 (6 bases). This CDR3 region has 13 residues. The V gene lost 4 bases and the J gene lost 8 bases, with 14 bases spanning the gap. Per germline, CDR1 SGHAT and CDR2 FQNNGV. Here the CDR3 reads CASSWGDQGTQYF. CDR3 nucleotide sequence: TGTGCCAGCAGCTGGGGGGACCAAGGAACCCAGTACTTC.

This sequence joins TRBV27 and TRBJ2-7; 7 positions agree with TRBD2. J gave up 5 bases and V 0 bases, and 13 bases lay outside the gene matches. The CDR3 is 17 residues long. The germline gives CDR1 MNHEY, CDR2 SMNVEV (reference sequence). This CDR3 is CASSLSPGRASDDEQYF. The DNA of the CDR3 is TGTGCCAGCAGTTTATCGCCAGGGAGGGCTAGCGACGACGAGCAGTACTTC.

The rearrangement links TRBV6-5 to TRBJ1-4; 8 nucleotides align to TRBD1. This CDR3 is built from 16 residues. V shed 0 bases and J 7 bases; nucleotides not matched to a gene: 7. Germline V gives CDR1 MNHEY, CDR2 SVGAGI. The DNA for the CDR3 is TGTGCCAGCAGTTACTCGGGATGGACAGGGAGTGAAAAACTGTTTTTT. Protein: CASSYSGWTGSEKLFF.